Below, one T cell receptor (beta chain) is given with its context. The antigen remains undetermined. The J segment lost 0 bases and the V segment lost 0 bases, leaving 20 bases of the junction unmatched. The CDR3 runs to 23 residues. Germline V gene data show CDR1 as SGDLS and CDR2 as YYNGEE. As defined, naive CD8 cells were CD45RO-negative and positively selected for CCR7, with terminally differentiated effector memory CD45RA+ cells excluded. Clones were sequenced by immunoSEQ multiplex PCR, and TCRdb holds only the in-frame ones, with some missing. The table has around 2.1 million clones, 90% to 95% seen once. The data originate from a study of shared clonotypes between healthy human individuals. Study conclusions and caveats: Sorted-subset sequencing was shown by rarefaction to be incomplete despite large depth.

V gene TRBV9 combines with J gene TRBJ2-1, with 11 positions matching TRBD2. The source material was naive CD8+ T cells from PBMCs. The source of this sequence is a man aged 18 to 30 in good health. Some clones in this sample may be carry-over from other donors' samples. The CDR3 coding sequence is TGTGCCAGCAGCGTAGGTTCTAGTAAGGCGACTAGCGGGGTCCAGAGCTCCTACAATGAGCAGTTCTTC. This sequence encodes CASSVGSSKATSGVQSSYNEQFF. Full variable domain (missing parts from reference TRBV9 and TRBJ2-1): DSGVTQTPKHLITATGQRVTLRCSPRSGDLSVYWYQQSLDQGLQFLIQYYNGEERAKGNILERFSAQQFPDLHSELNLSSLELGDSALYFCASSVGSSKATSGVQSSYNEQFFGPGTRLTVL.